This T cell receptor (beta chain) derives from a study of blood T cell repertoires in COVID-19. Across the whole study: Material from acute and convalescent COVID-19 was sourced from the United States, Italy and Spain.

As originally analysed: Reference gene primer amplification gave estimated nucleated cell counts. Libraries were prepared by immunoSEQ multiplex PCR; TCRdb keeps only in-frame clonotypes and omits some of them. V and J calls and clone size are copied from that table; D and trimming were computed from the DNA. Of under 150,000 clones in the sample, 55% to 75% were seen once. The J segment lost 5 bases and the V segment lost 4 bases, leaving 6 bases of the junction unmatched. The CDR3 contains 15 residues. Germline values: CDR1 MGHRA, CDR2 YSYEKL. This clone was recorded many times. This chain links TRBV4-1 with TRBJ2-7; 12 nucleotides match TRBD1. The sample comprised peripheral blood. The receptor was derived from a woman aged 70-85 years with acute or convalescent COVID-19. CDR3 in DNA: TGCGCCAGCAGCCTTCGGGACAGGGGGCAGAACGAGCAGTACTTC. Translation gives CASSLRDRGQNEQYF.